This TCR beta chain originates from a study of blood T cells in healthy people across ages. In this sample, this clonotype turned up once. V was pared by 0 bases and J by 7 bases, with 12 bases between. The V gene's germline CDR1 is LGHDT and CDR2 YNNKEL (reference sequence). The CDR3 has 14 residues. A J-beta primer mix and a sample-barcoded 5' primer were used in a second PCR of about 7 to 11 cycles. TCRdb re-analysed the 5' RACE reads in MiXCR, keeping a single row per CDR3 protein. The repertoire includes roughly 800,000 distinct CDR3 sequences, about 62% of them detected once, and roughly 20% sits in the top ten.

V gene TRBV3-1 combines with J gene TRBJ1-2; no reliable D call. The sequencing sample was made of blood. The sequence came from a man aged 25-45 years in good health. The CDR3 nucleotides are TGTGCCAGCAGCCAAGAATTCGGAACATCTGGCTACACCTTC. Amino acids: CASSQEFGTSGYTF.